This is a list of T cell receptor beta chains from one sample in a study of blood T cells in healthy people across ages. TCRdb ran MiXCR on the 5' RACE reads and lists one entry per CDR3 protein. The table lists around 990,000 distinct CDR3 sequences, 25% of them singletons. This same sample was also taken into another study, of T cells of mothers and their children.

Sequencing used blood. Source of these receptors: a girl aged 2-10 years in good health. Each CDR3 is given with its conserved first and last residue. Each record gives: CDR3 protein, V gene, clone size, J gene. Expanded clones get a size class; other rows say once, few or many, or leave the size out.

CDR3aa: CASSQTGEGDTEAFF
v_gene: TRBV7-9
abundance: .
j_gene: TRBJ1-1

CDR3aa: CSASLPGEETQYF
v_gene: TRBV20-1
abundance: .
j_gene: TRBJ2-5

CDR3aa: CASSQAGLANSYEQYF
v_gene: TRBV4-1
abundance: .
j_gene: .

CDR3aa: CATSRDRENIQYF
v_gene: TRBV15
abundance: .
j_gene: TRBJ2-4

CDR3aa: CASSPSRGLPHLKTQYF
v_gene: TRBV3-1
abundance: .
j_gene: TRBJ2-5

CDR3aa: CASSYPAGGGETQYF
v_gene: TRBV6-6
abundance: .
j_gene: TRBJ2-5

CDR3aa: CATSREGTSTF
v_gene: TRBV15
abundance: .
j_gene: TRBJ1-2

CDR3aa: CASGFHHSRDSGNTIYF
v_gene: TRBV12-5
abundance: .
j_gene: TRBJ1-3

CDR3aa: CASSPHSGMGYTGELFF
v_gene: TRBV12-3/TRBV12-4
abundance: few
j_gene: TRBJ2-2

CDR3aa: CASSYEGPNTDTQHF
v_gene: TRBV5-1
abundance: few
j_gene: .

CDR3aa: CASSLGGTHNNEQFF
v_gene: TRBV12-3/TRBV12-4
abundance: .
j_gene: TRBJ2-1

CDR3aa: CASSLEGALNQPQHF
v_gene: TRBV11-2
abundance: .
j_gene: TRBJ1-5

CDR3aa: CASSQGFDPETQYF
v_gene: TRBV4-2
abundance: few
j_gene: TRBJ2-5

CDR3aa: CASRTGTSGRFRELFF
v_gene: TRBV12-3/TRBV12-4
abundance: many
j_gene: TRBJ2-2

CDR3aa: CASSVDPLSTNEKLFF
v_gene: TRBV9
abundance: .
j_gene: TRBJ1-4

CDR3aa: CASTLHPTSVYEQYF
v_gene: TRBV7-9
abundance: .
j_gene: .

CDR3aa: CASSHNGGTPDSNYGYTF
v_gene: TRBV4-1
abundance: many
j_gene: TRBJ1-2

CDR3aa: CASTTGTGHEKLFF
v_gene: TRBV3-1
abundance: .
j_gene: TRBJ1-4